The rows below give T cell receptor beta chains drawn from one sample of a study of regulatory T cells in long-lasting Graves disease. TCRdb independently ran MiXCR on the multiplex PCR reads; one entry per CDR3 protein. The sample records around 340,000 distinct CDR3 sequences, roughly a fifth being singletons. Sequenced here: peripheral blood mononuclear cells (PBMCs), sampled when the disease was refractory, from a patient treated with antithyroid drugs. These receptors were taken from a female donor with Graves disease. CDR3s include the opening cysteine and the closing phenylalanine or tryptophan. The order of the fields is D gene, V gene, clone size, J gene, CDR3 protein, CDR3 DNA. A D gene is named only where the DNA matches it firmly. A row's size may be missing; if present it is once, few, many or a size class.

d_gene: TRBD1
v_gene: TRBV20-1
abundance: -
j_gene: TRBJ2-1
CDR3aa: CSALVDRGQNEQFF
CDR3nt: TGCAGTGCTTTAGTCGACAGGGGGCAAAATGAGCAGTTCTTC

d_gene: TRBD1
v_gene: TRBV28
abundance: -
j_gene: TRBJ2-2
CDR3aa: CASSSRTGHTGELFF
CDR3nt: TGTGCCAGCAGTTCTCGGACAGGGCACACCGGGGAGCTGTTTTTT

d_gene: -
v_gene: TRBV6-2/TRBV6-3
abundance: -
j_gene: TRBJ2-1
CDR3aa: CASSYGRYNEQFF
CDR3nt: TGTGCCAGCAGTTACGGCAGATACAATGAGCAGTTCTTC

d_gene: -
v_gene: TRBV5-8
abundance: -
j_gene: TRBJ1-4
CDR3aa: CASSSPDFREKLFF
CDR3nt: TGTGCCAGCAGCTCGCCCGACTTTCGGGAAAAACTGTTTTTT

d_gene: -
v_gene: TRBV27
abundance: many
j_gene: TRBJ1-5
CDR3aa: CASSQLGVSNQPQHF
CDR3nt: TGTGCCAGCAGTCAATTAGGGGTGAGCAATCAGCCCCAGCATTTT

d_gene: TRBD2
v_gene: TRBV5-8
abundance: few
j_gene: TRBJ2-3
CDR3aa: CASSWEGSSDTQYF
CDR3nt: TGTGCCAGCAGCTGGGAGGGCAGTTCAGATACGCAGTATTTT

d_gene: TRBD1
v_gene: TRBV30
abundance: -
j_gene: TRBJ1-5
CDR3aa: CAWGDRGYNQPQHF
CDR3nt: TGTGCCTGGGGGGACAGGGGGTACAATCAGCCCCAGCATTTT

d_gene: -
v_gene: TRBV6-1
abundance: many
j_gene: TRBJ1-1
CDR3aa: CASSEVYRELEAFF
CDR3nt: TGTGCCAGCAGTGAAGTATACAGAGAACTTGAAGCTTTCTTT

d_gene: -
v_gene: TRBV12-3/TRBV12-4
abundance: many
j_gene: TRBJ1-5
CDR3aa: CASSFSYQPQHF
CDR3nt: TGTGCCAGCAGTTTCAGCTATCAGCCCCAGCATTTT

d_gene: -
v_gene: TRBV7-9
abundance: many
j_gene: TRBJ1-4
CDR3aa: CASSLSTGWEKLFF
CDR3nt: TGTGCCAGCAGCTTATCGACAGGTTGGGAAAAACTGTTTTTT

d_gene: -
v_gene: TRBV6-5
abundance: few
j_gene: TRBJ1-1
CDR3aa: CASSYSSVLGNTEAFF
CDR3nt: TGTGCCAGCAGTTACTCTTCCGTACTGGGCAACACTGAAGCTTTCTTT

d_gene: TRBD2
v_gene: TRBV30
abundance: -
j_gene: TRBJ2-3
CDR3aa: CAWTRGGSADTQYF
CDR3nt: TGTGCCTGGACCCGGGGGGGTTCGGCAGATACGCAGTATTTT

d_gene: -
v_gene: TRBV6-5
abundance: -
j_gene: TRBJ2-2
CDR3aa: CASSYGATGELFF
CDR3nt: TGTGCCAGCAGTTACGGCGCAACCGGGGAGCTGTTTTTT

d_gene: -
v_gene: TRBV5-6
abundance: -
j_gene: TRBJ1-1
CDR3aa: CASSPRAMNTEAFF
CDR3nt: TGTGCCAGCAGCCCCAGGGCCATGAACACTGAAGCTTTCTTT

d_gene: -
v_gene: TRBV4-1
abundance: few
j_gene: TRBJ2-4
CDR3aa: CASSQETAPEGSKNIQYF
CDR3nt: TGCGCCAGCAGCCAAGAAACCGCCCCGGAGGGGTCCAAAAACATTCAGTACTTC

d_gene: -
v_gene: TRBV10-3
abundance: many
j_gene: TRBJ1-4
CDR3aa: CAISVLRGRGEKLFF
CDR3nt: TGTGCCATCAGTGTCCTGAGAGGGAGGGGTGAAAAACTGTTTTTT

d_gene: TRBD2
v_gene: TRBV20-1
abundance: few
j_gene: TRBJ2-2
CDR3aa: CSARGGGAGELFF
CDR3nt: TGCAGTGCTAGAGGTGGGGGGGCCGGGGAGCTGTTTTTT

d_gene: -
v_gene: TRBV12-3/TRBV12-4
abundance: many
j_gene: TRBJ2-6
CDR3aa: CASTQRATGANVLTF
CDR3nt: TGTGCCAGCACCCAAAGGGCAACTGGGGCCAACGTCCTGACTTTC

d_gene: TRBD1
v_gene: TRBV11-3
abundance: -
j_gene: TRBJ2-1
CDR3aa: CASSLGQGDYNEQFF
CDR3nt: TGTGCCAGCAGCCTGGGACAGGGGGACTACAATGAGCAGTTCTTC

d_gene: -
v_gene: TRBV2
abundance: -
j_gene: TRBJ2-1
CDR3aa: CASSDRWGGEQFF
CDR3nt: TGTGCCAGCAGTGATCGGTGGGGCGGTGAGCAGTTCTTC

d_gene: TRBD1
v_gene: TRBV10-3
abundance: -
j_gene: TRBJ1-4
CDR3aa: CAIRQGAGNEKLFF
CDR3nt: TGTGCCATCAGACAGGGGGCGGGTAATGAAAAACTGTTTTTT

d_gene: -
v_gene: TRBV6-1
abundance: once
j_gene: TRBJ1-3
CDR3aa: CATKAGLWGTGNTIYF
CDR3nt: TGTGCCACCAAGGCTGGGCTTTGGGGGACTGGAAACACCATATATTTT

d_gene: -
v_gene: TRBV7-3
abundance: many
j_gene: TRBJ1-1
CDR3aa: CASSSLDRYTEAFF
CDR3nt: TGTGCCAGCAGCTCGTTAGACAGATACACTGAAGCTTTCTTT

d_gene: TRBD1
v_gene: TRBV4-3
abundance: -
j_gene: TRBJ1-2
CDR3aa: CASSQVQGAGYGYTF
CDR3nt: TGCGCCAGCAGCCAAGTACAGGGGGCCGGGTATGGCTACACCTTC

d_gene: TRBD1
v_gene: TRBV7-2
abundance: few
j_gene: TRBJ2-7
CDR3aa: CASSPAGGLVYEQYF
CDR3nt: TGTGCCAGCAGCCCCGCAGGGGGCCTTGTATACGAGCAGTACTTC

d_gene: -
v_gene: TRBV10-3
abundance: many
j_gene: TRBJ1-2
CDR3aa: CATPRDKDGYGYTF
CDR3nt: TGTGCCACGCCAAGGGACAAAGATGGATATGGCTACACCTTC

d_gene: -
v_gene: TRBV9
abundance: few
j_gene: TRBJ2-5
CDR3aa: CASSIRQGQETQYF
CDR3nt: TGTGCCAGCAGCATCCGCCAGGGGCAAGAGACCCAGTACTTC

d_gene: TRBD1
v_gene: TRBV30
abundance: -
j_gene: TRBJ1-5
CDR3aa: CRTGGFQPQHF
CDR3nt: TGTAGGACAGGGGGCTTTCAGCCCCAGCATTTT

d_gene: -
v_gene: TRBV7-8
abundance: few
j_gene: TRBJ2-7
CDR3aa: CASSLERLAYEQYF
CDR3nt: TGTGCCAGCAGCTTAGAGCGGTTAGCCTACGAGCAGTACTTC

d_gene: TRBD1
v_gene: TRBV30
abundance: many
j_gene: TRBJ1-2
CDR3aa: CAWSRRGHYGYTF
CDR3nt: TGTGCCTGGAGTCGTAGGGGGCACTATGGCTACACCTTC

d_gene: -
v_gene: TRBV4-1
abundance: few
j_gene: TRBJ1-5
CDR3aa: CASSQDAGEHSNQPQHF
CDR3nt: TGCGCCAGCAGCCAAGACGCTGGGGAACATAGCAATCAGCCCCAGCATTTT

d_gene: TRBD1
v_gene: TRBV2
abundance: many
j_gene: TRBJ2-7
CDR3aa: CASSGQGVYEQYF
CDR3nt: TGTGCCAGTTCGGGACAGGGGGTTTACGAGCAGTACTTC

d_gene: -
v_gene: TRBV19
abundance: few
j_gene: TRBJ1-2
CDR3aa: CASSTGRISRLNYGYTF
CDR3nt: TGTGCCAGTAGTACCGGACGGATATCCCGACTTAACTATGGCTACACCTTC

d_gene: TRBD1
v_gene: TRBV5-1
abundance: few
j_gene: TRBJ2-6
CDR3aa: CASSLAGGSAGANVLTF
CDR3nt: TGCGCCAGCAGTCTAGCAGGGGGCTCTGCTGGGGCCAACGTCCTGACTTTC

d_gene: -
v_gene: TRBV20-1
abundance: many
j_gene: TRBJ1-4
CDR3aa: CSARTGANEKLFF
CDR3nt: TGCAGTGCTAGGACGGGGGCTAATGAAAAACTGTTTTTT

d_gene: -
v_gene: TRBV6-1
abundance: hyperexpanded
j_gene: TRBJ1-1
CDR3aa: CASLGGTNTEAFF
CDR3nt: TGTGCCAGCCTCGGGGGCACGAACACTGAAGCTTTCTTT

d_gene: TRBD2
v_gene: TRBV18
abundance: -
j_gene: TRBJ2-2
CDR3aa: CASSPRAPSGYTGELFF
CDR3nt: TGTGCCAGCTCACCGCGGGCCCCTAGCGGATATACCGGGGAGCTGTTTTTT

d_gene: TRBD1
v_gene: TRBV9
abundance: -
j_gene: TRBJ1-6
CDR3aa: CASGAGTGENSPLHF
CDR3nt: TGTGCCAGCGGCGCCGGGACAGGGGAAAATTCACCCCTCCACTTT

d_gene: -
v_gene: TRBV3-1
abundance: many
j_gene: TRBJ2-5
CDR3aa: CASSQDWGGQTQYF
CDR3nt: TGTGCCAGCAGCCAAGATTGGGGGGGCCAAACCCAGTACTTC

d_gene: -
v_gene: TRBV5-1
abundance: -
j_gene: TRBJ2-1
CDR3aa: CASSFTRDEQFF
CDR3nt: TGCGCCAGCAGCTTCACCCGCGATGAGCAGTTCTTC

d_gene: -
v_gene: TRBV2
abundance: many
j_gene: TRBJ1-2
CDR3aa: CASTGADYGYTF
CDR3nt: TGTGCCAGCACAGGGGCTGATTATGGCTACACCTTC

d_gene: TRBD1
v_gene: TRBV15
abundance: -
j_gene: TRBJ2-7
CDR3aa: CATSRLPGQGIYEQYF
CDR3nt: TGTGCCACCAGCAGATTACCGGGACAGGGGATCTACGAGCAGTACTTC

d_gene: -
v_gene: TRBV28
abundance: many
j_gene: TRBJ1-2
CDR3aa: CASRPGRNFYGYTF
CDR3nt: TGTGCCAGCAGACCCGGACGGAACTTCTATGGCTACACCTTC

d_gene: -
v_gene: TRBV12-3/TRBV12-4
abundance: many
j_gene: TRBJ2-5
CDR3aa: CASGRSGLETQYF
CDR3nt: TGTGCCAGCGGACGCTCAGGGTTGGAGACCCAGTACTTC

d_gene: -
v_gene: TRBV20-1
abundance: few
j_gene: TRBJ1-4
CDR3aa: CSAQGVAEEKLFF
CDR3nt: TGCAGTGCTCAAGGTGTCGCGGAGGAAAAACTGTTTTTT